The clone carrying this TCR beta chain occurred many times. The target antigen is unknown. Amplification of the TCR beta CDR3 regions used RNA transcripts (as template). The first round was an RT-PCR with HTBI primers, and the second round was a multiplex PCR. TCRdb itself ran the multiplex PCR reads through MiXCR, one entry per CDR3 protein. The sample holds under 400,000 distinct CDR3 sequences, 17% seen once. This sample is drawn from a study of Graves' ophthalmopathy and Graves' hyperthyroidism. On the study more broadly: Peripheral blood was collected at initial diagnosis, before any treatment. General observations from the study: Most thyroid clonotypes expanded beyond 0.001 frequency were also found in blood.

The CDR3 is 15 amino acids. V trimming: 6 bases; J trimming: 0 bases; junction bases outside the gene matches: 6. The germline gives CDR1 SNHLY, CDR2 FYNNEI. Clinical symptoms and serum thyroxine were used for diagnosis; TRAb, thyroid ultrasound and orbital computed tomography were also relied on. The starting material, roughly 9.4 ml of fresh peripheral blood, provided the PBMCs. The sequence derives from an adult man with Graves' ophthalmopathy. The sample comprised peripheral blood. V and J are TRBV2 and TRBJ2-7; 9 positions agree with TRBD1. Here the CDR3 reads CASRAETGGSYEQYF. The CDR3 DNA sequence: TGTGCCAGCAGGGCCGAGACAGGGGGCTCCTACGAGCAGTACTTC.